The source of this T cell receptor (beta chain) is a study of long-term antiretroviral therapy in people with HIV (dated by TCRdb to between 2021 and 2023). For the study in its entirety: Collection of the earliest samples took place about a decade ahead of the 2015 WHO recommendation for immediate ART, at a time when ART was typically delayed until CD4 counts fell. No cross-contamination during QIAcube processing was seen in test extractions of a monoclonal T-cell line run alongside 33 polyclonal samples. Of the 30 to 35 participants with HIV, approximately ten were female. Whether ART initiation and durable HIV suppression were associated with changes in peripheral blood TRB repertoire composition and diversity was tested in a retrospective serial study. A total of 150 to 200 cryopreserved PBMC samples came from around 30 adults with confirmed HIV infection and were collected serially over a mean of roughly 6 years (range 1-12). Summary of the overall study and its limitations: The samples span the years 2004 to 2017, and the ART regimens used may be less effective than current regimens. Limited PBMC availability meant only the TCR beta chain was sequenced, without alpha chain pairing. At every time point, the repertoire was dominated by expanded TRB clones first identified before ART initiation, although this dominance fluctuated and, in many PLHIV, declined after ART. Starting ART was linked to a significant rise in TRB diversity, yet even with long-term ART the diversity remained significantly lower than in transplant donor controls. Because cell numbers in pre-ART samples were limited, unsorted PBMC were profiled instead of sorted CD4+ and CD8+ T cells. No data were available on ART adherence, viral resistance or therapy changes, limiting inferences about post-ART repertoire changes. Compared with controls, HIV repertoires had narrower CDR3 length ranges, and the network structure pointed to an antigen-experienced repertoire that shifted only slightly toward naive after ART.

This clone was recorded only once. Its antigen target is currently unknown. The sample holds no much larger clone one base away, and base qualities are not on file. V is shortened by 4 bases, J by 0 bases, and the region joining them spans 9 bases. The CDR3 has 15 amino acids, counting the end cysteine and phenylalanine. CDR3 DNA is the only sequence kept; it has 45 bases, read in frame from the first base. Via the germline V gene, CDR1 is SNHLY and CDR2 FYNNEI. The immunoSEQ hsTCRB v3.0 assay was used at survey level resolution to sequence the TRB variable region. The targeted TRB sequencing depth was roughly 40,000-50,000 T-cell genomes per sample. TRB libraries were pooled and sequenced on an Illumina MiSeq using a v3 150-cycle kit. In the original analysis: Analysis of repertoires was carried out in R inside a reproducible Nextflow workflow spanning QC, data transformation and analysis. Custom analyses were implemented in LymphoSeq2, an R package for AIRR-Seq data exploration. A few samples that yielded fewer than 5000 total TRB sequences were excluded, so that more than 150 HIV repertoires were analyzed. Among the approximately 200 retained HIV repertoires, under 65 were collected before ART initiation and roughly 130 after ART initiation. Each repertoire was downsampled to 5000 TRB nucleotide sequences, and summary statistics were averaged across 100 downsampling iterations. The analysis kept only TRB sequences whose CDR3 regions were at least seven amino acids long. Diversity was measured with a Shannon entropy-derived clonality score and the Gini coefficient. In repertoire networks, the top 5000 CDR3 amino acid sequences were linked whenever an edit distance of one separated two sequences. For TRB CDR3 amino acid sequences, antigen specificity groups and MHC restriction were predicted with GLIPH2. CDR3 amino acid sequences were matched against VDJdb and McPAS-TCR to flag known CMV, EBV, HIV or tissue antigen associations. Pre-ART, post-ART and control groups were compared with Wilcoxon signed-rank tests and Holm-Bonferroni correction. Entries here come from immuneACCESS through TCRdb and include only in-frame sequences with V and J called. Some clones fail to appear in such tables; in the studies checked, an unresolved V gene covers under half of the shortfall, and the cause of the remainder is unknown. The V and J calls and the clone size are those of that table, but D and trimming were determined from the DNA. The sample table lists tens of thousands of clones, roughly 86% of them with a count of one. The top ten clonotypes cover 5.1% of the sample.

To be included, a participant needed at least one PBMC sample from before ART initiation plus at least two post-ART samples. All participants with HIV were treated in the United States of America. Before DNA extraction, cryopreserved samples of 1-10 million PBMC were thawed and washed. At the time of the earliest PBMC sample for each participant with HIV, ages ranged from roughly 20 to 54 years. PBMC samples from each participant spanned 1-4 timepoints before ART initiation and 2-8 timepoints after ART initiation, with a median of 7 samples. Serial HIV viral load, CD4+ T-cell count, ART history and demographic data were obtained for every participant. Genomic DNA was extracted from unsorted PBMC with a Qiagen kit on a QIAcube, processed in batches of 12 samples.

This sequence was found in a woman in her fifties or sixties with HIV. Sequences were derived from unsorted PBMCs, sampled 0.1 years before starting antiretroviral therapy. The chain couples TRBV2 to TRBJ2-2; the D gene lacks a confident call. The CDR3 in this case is CASSVSRSNTGELFF. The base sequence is TGTGCCAGCAGTGTGTCTAGGTCGAACACCGGGGAGCTGTTTTTT.